The rows below give T cell receptor beta chains drawn from one sample of a study of blood T cell repertoires in COVID-19. Some clones are missing from TCRdb's copy, which holds only in-frame ones; the method was immunoSEQ multiplex PCR. Seen here are fewer than 450,000 clones, approximately 90% observed once, and the top ten hold 1.2%. Input material: PBMCs or T cells enriched from blood (not recorded which). These TCRs come from a woman between 18 and 29 years old who had recovered from COVID-19. Each CDR3 is given with its conserved first and last residue. The D gene is left open where the match is weak. The size field is filled for only some rows; it gives once, few, many or a size class.

TRBV5-1	TRBD1	-	TRBJ2-7	CASSTGGTEQYF	TGCGCCAGCTCAACAGGGGGGACCGAGCAGTACTTC
TRBV6-5	TRBD1	-	TRBJ1-5	CASSQDRVEPQHF	TGTGCCAGCAGTCAGGACAGGGTAGAGCCCCAGCATTTT
TRBV7-2	-	-	TRBJ1-2	CASELNYGYTF	TGTGCCAGCGAACTTAACTATGGCTACACCTTC
TRBV12-3/TRBV12-4	-	few	TRBJ2-7	CASTQTSPGEQYF	TGTGCCAGCACCCAGACTAGTCCGGGCGAGCAGTACTTC
TRBV5-4	TRBD2	-	TRBJ2-1	CASSPLGGVNEQFF	TGTGCCAGCAGCCCCCTTGGGGGGGTGAATGAGCAGTTCTTC
TRBV4-2	TRBD1	-	TRBJ1-2	CASSHEPQGQATEGYTF	TGTGCCAGCAGCCATGAGCCCCAAGGACAGGCCACGGAGGGCTACACCTTC
TRBV7-2	-	-	TRBJ1-1	CASSLGGMVNTEAFF	TGTGCCAGCAGCTTAGGAGGTATGGTGAACACTGAAGCTTTCTTT
TRBV3-1/TRBV3-2	TRBD2	-	TRBJ2-2	CASSRGSGGNTGELFF	TGTGCCAGCAGCCGCGGGTCGGGGGGGAACACCGGGGAGCTGTTTTTT
TRBV6-5	TRBD2	-	TRBJ2-7	CASSWGRAQYF	TGTGCCAGCAGTTGGGGGAGGGCCCAGTACTTC
TRBV4-1	-	-	TRBJ2-7	CASSHPIGQTDYEQYF	TGCGCCAGCAGCCACCCCATAGGACAGACAGACTACGAGCAGTACTTC
TRBV2	TRBD2	-	TRBJ2-3	CASSHPTSGEFSSTDTQYF	TGTGCCAGCAGCCACCCGACTAGCGGGGAGTTTTCTAGCACAGATACGCAGTATTTT
TRBV5-4	TRBD2	-	TRBJ2-3	CASSLATGGGPSTDTQYF	TGTGCCAGCAGCTTGGCTACTGGCGGGGGACCTAGCACAGATACGCAGTATTTT
TRBV1	-	few	TRBJ1-1	CTSSQDNIQGVWGTEAFF	TGCACCAGCAGCCAAGATAATATCCAGGGCGTATGGGGCACTGAAGCTTTCTTT
TRBV6-2/TRBV6-3	TRBD1	-	TRBJ2-7	CASSKGQGIGEQYF	TGTGCCAGCAGTAAGGGACAGGGAATTGGCGAGCAGTACTTC
TRBV29-1	TRBD1	-	TRBJ2-1	CSVFRKGQGADEQFF	TGCAGCGTTTTCCGCAAGGGACAGGGGGCCGATGAGCAGTTCTTC
TRBV14	-	-	TRBJ1-1	CASSQESLTEAFF	TGTGCCAGCAGCCAAGAATCCCTCACTGAAGCTTTCTTT
TRBV7-6	TRBD1	once	TRBJ2-1	CASSLGLQGGYNEQFF	TGTGCCAGCAGCTTAGGTCTACAGGGGGGTTACAATGAGCAGTTCTTC
TRBV7-2	TRBD2	-	TRBJ2-7	CASSSLAGGPYEQYF	TGTGCCAGCAGCTCCCTAGCGGGGGGGCCTTACGAGCAGTACTTC
TRBV7-2	TRBD2	-	TRBJ2-5	CASSVLGGEKTQYF	TGTGCCAGCAGCGTACTCGGGGGGGAGAAGACCCAGTACTTC
TRBV7-3	-	-	TRBJ2-2	CASSLDSSNVPGELFF	TGTGCCAGCAGCTTAGACTCCTCAAACGTCCCCGGGGAGCTGTTTTTT
TRBV6-5	TRBD1	-	TRBJ2-7	CASSYGTGNHEQYF	TGTGCCAGCAGCTACGGGACAGGGAATCACGAGCAGTACTTC
TRBV27	-	once	TRBJ2-2	CASSLSDGSGGELFF	TGTGCCAGCAGTTTATCAGACGGGTCGGGCGGGGAGCTGTTTTTT
TRBV27	-	-	TRBJ1-1	CASSLRDISPEAFF	TGTGCCAGCAGTTTAAGGGACATCTCCCCTGAAGCTTTCTTT
TRBV3-1/TRBV3-2	TRBD1	-	TRBJ1-1	CASSQRDRATEAFF	TGTGCCAGCAGCCAAAGGGACAGGGCAACTGAAGCTTTCTTT
TRBV7-2	-	-	TRBJ1-5	CASSFLLVSNQPQHF	TGTGCCAGCAGCTTCCTTCTAGTTAGCAATCAGCCCCAGCATTTT
TRBV5-4	TRBD2	-	TRBJ2-5	CASSGIGLAEETQYF	TGTGCCAGCAGTGGGATAGGGCTAGCGGAAGAGACCCAGTACTTC